The 8 T cell receptor beta chains below were found in one sample sequenced in a study of monozygotic twins with inflammatory bowel disease (dated by TCRdb to the late 2010s). Library method: 5' RACE. Sequencing was performed on an Illumina HiSeq 2500. TCRdb reprocessed the reads, so every CDR3 protein sequence counts as one entry and DNA is not shown. This sample's table has entries for about 160,000 distinct CDR3 sequences. Together, the top ten hold more than 2.5% of the sample. The sequenced material came from blood. All receptors derive from a human donor with ulcerative colitis or Crohn's disease, or a healthy co-twin of an affected twin (not recorded which).

The V call is TRBV7-2, the J call TRBJ1-2; without DNA, the TCRdb call of TRBD1 cannot be checked. The germline V gene encodes CDR1 SGHTA and CDR2 FQGNSA. This CDR3 has 13 amino acids. The CDR3 reads CASRPTGGNGYTF.

V is TRBV3-1 and J is TRBJ2-1. This CDR3 is 13 amino acids long. In germline, CDR1 is LGHDT, CDR2 YNNKEL (reference sequence). CDR3 sequence reads: CASSQGVYNEQFF.

This rearrangement joins TRBV28 to TRBJ1-6; TCRdb outputs TRBD1, but without DNA this stays unchecked. CDR3 size: 13 residues. In germline, CDR1 is MDHEN, CDR2 SYDVKM. CDR3 loop: CASSLWPGSPLHF.

The chain employs TRBV5-4 and TRBJ2-3; the TCRdb D gene call, TRBD2, has no DNA to confirm it. Germline CDR1 is SGHNT and CDR2 is YYREEE (reference sequence). The CDR3 has 16 amino acids. CDR3: CASSPRLAGGADTQYF.

The V call is TRBV5-1, the J call TRBJ2-5. Germline CDR1 is SGHRS and CDR2 is YFSETQ. The CDR3 covers 13 residues. The CDR3 loop reads CASSLEVQETQYF.

J is TRBJ2-3 and V is TRBV12-3 or TRBV12-4; without DNA, the TCRdb call of TRBD1 cannot be checked. The length of the CDR3 is 16 residues. CDR3 protein: CASISRPTESTDTQYF.

The genes are TRBV19 and TRBJ1-5; TCRdb proposes TRBD1, but this gene call is untestable without DNA. CDR1 is LNHDA, CDR2 SQIVND, per germline (reference sequence). The CDR3 contains 15 residues. The CDR3 is CASTSRDILYQPQHF.

This sequence joins TRBV20-1 and TRBJ2-7. Germline-derived CDR1 and CDR2 are DFQATT and SNEGSKA (reference sequence). This CDR3 spans 12 amino acids. The CDR3 sequence is CSAGIFSYEQYF.